Each of the 2 T cell receptor beta chains below was sequenced from the same sample in a study of shared clonotypes between healthy human individuals. Here immunoSEQ multiplex PCR was the method, and the copy in TCRdb shows in-frame clones only, minus some. The data show roughly 2,000,000 clones, with about 95% seen just once and around 1% held by the top ten. Terminally differentiated effector memory CD45RA+ cells were excluded from the naive CD8 cells, which were CD45RO-negative and positively selected for CCR7. The sample taken for sequencing was naive CD8+ T cells sorted from blood. These receptors came from a man aged 18-30 years in good health.

The rearrangement uses TRBV27 and TRBJ2-2; the match to TRBD2 covers 8 bases. The V segment lost 5 bases and the J segment 6 bases; nucleotides outside the gene matches: 20. The CDR3 loop spans 19 amino acids. Germline assignment: CDR1 MNHEY and CDR2 SMNVEV (reference sequence). CDR3 amino acids: CASSPLGGSGTRSAGELFF. In DNA form, the CDR3 reads TGTGCCAGCAGTCCCCTGGGGGGTAGCGGGACCAGGTCGGCCGGGGAGCTGTTTTTT.

The genes are TRBV2 and TRBJ1-2; 12 nucleotides match TRBD1. This CDR3 contains 18 residues. Trimming at V came to 2 bases and at J to 4 bases, leaving 11 bases not matched to a gene. CDR1 is SNHLY and CDR2 is FYNNEI in the germline V gene. This chain's CDR3 is CASSETPVGQGAPYGYTF. CDR3 bases: TGTGCCAGCAGTGAAACCCCCGTGGGACAGGGGGCTCCCTATGGCTACACCTTC.